Listed here are 6 T cell receptor beta chains from one sample, sequenced in a study of blood T cell repertoires in COVID-19. Clones were sequenced by immunoSEQ multiplex PCR, and TCRdb holds only the in-frame ones, with some missing. The sample comprises hundreds of thousands of clones, about 93% of which are singletons, and approximately 3.5% rests with the top ten. Sequences were obtained from peripheral blood. These receptors were collected from a young woman who had recovered from COVID-19.

The chain links TRBV2 to TRBJ1-1, with TRBD1 identical over 8 bases. With V trimmed by 6 bases and J by 3 bases, 6 bases remained unmatched. Per germline, CDR1 SNHLY and CDR2 FYNNEI. The CDR3 consists of 14 residues. The CDR3 sequence is CASSSGQGDTEAFF. CDR3 DNA sequence: TGTGCCAGCAGCTCAGGACAGGGCGACACTGAAGCTTTCTTT.

The chain combines TRBV13 with TRBJ2-1; 14 nucleotides line up with TRBD2. The CDR3 sequence is 15 residues long. Per the germline V gene, CDR1 is PRHDT and CDR2 is FYEKMQ (reference sequence). V dropped 5 bases and J dropped 6; count of bases not matched to a gene: 3. The CDR3 loop is CASSHGLAGGNEQFF. As DNA, the CDR3 is TGTGCCAGCAGCCATGGACTAGCGGGGGGCAATGAGCAGTTCTTC.

V usage is TRBV9 and J usage is TRBJ1-2, with D possibly being TRBD1 (6 bases). There are 15 residues in the CDR3. Per germline, CDR1 SGDLS and CDR2 YYNGEE. The ends were cut back, 0 bases at V and 3 bases at J, with 12 bases in the middle. The CDR3 loop reads CASSVASQGHYGYTF. The DNA for the CDR3 is TGTGCCAGCAGCGTAGCTTCGCAGGGGCACTATGGCTACACCTTC.

The chain couples TRBV6-1 to TRBJ2-3; 8 bases are shared with TRBD2. The germline CDR1 and CDR2 sequences are MNHNS and SASEGT. The CDR3 has 15 residues. Losses at the gene ends were 3 bases for V and 4 bases for J; bases not matched to a gene: 6. This CDR3 reads CASSDLAGGADTQYF. CDR3 nucleotides: TGTGCCAGCAGTGACCTAGCGGGTGGCGCAGATACGCAGTATTTT.

The CDR3 region is CASSLIPGSWETQYF. CDR3 coding DNA: TGTGCCAGCAGCTTAATCCCCGGGTCGTGGGAGACCCAGTACTTC. The rearrangement links TRBV7-7 to TRBJ2-5; D ambiguous. CDR3 size: 15 residues. Germline CDR1 reads SSHAT; CDR2 reads FNYEAQ (reference sequence). Trimming removed 2 bases from V and 5 bases from J, with 15 bases in between.

CDR3 nucleotide sequence: TGTGCCAGCAGCCGGACTAGCGGGAACCAAGAGACCCAGTACTTC. Its translation is CASSRTSGNQETQYF. V gene TRBV5-4 combines with J gene TRBJ2-5; 12 bases are a match to TRBD2. The trim removed 4 bases at V and 0 bases at J, leaving 1 base unmatched. CDR1 is SGHNT and CDR2 is YYREEE in the germline V gene (reference sequence). The CDR3 runs 15 residues.